This T cell receptor beta chain comes out of a study of cytomegalovirus exposure and HLA in healthy donors. Overall study results and limits: Several top significant clusters appeared, in a later analysis, to be linked to common viral pathogens.

The PCR made use of 60 Vbeta and 13 Jbeta primers. Assay used: immunoSEQ multiplex PCR; TCRdb lists only in-frame clones, some missing. Seen here are about 200,000 clones, roughly 90% observed once, and the top ten hold roughly 0.34%. The CDR3 has 15 amino acids. The V and J ends lost 3 bases and 5 bases, in that order; junction bases with no gene match: 7. The V gene's germline CDR1 is MDHEN and CDR2 SYDVKM. A word on this clone: Antigen unknown.

The clonotype originates from a woman aged 25 to 45 in good health and CMV-seronegative. The V call is TRBV28, the J call TRBJ2-5, with 9 bases identical to TRBD2. Specimen: PBMCs. The CDR3 here is CASSLSSGSRETQYF. The CDR3 nucleotides read TGTGCCAGCAGTTTGAGTAGCGGGAGTAGGGAGACCCAGTACTTC. The whole variable domain, filled in from reference TRBV28 and TRBJ2-5, reads DVKVTQSSRYLVKRTGEKVFLECVQDMDHENMFWYRQDPGLGLRLIYFSYDVKMKEKGDIPEGYSVSREKKERFSLILESASTNQTSMYLCASSLSSGSRETQYFGPGTRLLVL.